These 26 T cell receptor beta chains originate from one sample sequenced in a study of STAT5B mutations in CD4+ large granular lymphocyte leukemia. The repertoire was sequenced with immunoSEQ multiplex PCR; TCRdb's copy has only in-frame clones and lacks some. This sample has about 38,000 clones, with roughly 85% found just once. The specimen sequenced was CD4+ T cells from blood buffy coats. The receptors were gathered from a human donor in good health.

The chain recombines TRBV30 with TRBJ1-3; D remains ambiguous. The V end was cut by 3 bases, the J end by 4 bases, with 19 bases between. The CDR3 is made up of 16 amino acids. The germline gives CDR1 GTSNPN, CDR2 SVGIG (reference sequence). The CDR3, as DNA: TGTGCCTGGAGCCTCGGATCTTTAAGGCCCGGAAACACCATATATTTT. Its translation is CAWSLGSLRPGNTIYF. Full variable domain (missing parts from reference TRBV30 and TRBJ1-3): SQTIHQWPATLVQPVGSPLSLECTVEGTSNPNLYWYRQAAGRGLQLLFYSVGIGQISSEVPQNLSASRPQDRQFILSSKKLLLSDSGFYLCAWSLGSLRPGNTIYFGEGSWLTVV.

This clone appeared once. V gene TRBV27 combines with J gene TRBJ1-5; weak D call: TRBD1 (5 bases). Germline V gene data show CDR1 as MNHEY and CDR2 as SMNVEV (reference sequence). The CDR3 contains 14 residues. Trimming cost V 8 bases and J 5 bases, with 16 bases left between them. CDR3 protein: CASGGRGKDQPQHF. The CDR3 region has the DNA TGTGCCAGCGGGGGACGAGGGAAGGATCAGCCCCAGCATTTT.

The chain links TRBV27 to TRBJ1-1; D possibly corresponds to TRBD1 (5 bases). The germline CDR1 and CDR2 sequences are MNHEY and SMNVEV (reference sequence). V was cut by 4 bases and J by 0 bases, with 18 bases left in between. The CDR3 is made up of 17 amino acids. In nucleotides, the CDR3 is TGTGCCAGCAGTTCGCCCGCCGGGGCCCTAATGAACACTGAAGCTTTCTTT. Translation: CASSSPAGALMNTEAFF.

CDR3 sequence reads: CASSRRWLAGRTGELFF. CDR3 bases: TGTGCCAGCAGCCGCCGATGGCTAGCGGGGAGGACCGGGGAGCTGTTTTTT. This rearrangement joins TRBV4-2 to TRBJ2-2, with 9 bases lining up with TRBD2. Per germline, CDR1 LGHNA and CDR2 YNFKEQ. CDR3 size: 17 residues. Losses at the gene ends were 4 bases for V and 5 bases for J; bases not matched to a gene: 11.

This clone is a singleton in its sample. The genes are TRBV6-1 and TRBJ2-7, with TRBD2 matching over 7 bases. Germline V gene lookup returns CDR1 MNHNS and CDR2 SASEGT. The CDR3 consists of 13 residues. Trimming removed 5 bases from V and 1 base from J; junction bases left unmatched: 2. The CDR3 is CASSTSVSYEQYF. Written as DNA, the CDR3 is TGTGCCAGCAGTACTAGCGTATCCTACGAGCAGTACTTC.

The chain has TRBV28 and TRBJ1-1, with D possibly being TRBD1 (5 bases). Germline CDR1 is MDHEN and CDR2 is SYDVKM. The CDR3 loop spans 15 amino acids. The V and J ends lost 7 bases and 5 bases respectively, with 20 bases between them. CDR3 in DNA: TGTGCCAGCACCCCCCCCGGGGCAGTGGGTACTGAAGCTTTCTTT. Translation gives CASTPPGAVGTEAFF.

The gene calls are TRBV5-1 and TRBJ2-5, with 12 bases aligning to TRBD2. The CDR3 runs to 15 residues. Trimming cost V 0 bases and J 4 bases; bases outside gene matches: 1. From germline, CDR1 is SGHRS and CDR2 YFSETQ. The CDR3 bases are TGCGCCAGCAGCTTGGGACTAGCGGGAGTAGAGACCCAGTACTTC. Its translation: CASSLGLAGVETQYF.

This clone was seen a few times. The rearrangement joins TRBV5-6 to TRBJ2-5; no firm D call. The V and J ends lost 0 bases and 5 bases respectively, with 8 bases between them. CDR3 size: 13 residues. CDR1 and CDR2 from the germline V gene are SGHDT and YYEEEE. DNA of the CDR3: TGTGCCAGCAGCTTGGGGGCGAGGGAGACCCAGTACTTC. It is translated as CASSLGARETQYF.

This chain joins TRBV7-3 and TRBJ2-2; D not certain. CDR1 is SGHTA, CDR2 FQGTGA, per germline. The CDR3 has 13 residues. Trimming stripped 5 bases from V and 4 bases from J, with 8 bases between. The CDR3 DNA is TGTGCCAGCAGCCTTTTCAGCACCGGGGAGCTGTTTTTT. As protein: CASSLFSTGELFF.

The CDR3 reads CAWDRGSGTGELFF. The CDR3 DNA sequence: TGTGCCTGGGACAGGGGGTCAGGGACCGGGGAGCTGTTTTTT. The rearrangement joins TRBV30 to TRBJ2-2; 9 bases line up with TRBD1. In germline, CDR1 is GTSNPN, CDR2 SVGIG (reference sequence). The CDR3 runs to 14 residues. V was pared by 5 bases and J by 5 bases, with 6 bases of the junction left unmatched.

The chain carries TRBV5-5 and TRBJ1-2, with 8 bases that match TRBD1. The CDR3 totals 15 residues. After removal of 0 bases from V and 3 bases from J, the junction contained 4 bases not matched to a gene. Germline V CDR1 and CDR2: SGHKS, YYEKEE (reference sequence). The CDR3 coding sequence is TGTGCCAGCAGCTTGGCCAGGGGGCACTACTATGGCTACACCTTC. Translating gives CASSLARGHYYGYTF.

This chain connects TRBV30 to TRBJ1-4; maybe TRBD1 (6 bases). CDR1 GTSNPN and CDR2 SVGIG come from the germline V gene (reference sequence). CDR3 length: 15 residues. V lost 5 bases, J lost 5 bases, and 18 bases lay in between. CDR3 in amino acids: CAWVPSVRGNEKLFF. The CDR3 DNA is TGTGCCTGGGTCCCTTCAGTGAGGGGGAATGAAAAACTGTTTTTT.

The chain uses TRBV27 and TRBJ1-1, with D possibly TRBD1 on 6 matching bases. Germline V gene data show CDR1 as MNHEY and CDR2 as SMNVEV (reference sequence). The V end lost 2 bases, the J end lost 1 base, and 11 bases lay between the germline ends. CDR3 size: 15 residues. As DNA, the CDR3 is TGTGCCAGCAGTTTAACAGGGAGAGCGAACACTGAAGCTTTCTTT. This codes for CASSLTGRANTEAFF.

CDR3 sequence: CASSFTAGSGYTF. CDR3 bases: TGCGCCAGCAGCTTTACCGCAGGGAGTGGCTACACCTTC. This chain links TRBV5-1 with TRBJ1-2; perhaps TRBD1 as D (5 bases). Germline assignment: CDR1 SGHRS and CDR2 YFSETQ. Trimming shortened V by 2 bases and J by 7 bases, and 12 bases separated the two germline ends. The CDR3 loop spans 13 amino acids. The full variable domain, in which reference TRBV5-1 and TRBJ1-2 provide the parts outside the CDR3, is KAGVTQTPRYLIKTRGQQVTLSCSPISGHRSVSWYQQTPGQGLQFLFEYFSETQRNKGNFPGRFSGRQFSNSRSEMNVSTLELGDSALYLCASSFTAGSGYTFGSGTRLTVV.

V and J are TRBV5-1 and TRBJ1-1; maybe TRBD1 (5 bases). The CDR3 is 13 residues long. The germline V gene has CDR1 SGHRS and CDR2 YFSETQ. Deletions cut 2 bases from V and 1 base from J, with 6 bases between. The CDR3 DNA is TGCGCCAGCAGCTTCGACAGGAACACTGAAGCTTTCTTT. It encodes CASSFDRNTEAFF.

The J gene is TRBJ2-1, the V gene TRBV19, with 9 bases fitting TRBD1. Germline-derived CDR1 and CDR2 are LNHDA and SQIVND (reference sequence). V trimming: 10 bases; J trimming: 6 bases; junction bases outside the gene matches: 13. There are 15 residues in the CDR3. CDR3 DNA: TGTGCCACCGAAGACGGACAGGGGAAGGTCAATGAGCAGTTCTTC. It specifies CATEDGQGKVNEQFF.

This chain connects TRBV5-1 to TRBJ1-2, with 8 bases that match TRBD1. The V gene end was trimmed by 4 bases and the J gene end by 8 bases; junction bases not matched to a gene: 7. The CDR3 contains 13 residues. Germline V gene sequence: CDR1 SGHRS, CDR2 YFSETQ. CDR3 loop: CASSIGQGGGYTF. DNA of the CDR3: TGCGCCAGCAGCATAGGACAGGGTGGAGGCTACACCTTC.

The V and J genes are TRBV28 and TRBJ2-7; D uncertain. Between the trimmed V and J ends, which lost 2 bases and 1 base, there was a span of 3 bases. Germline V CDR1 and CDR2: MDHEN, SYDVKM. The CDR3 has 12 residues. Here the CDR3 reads CASSLVSYEQYF. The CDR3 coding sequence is TGTGCCAGCAGTTTAGTATCCTACGAGCAGTACTTC.

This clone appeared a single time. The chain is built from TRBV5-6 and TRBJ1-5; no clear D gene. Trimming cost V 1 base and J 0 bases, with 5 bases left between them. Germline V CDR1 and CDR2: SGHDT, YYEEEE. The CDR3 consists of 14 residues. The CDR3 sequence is CASSLLDSNQPQHF. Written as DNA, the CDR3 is TGTGCCAGCAGCTTGTTAGATAGCAATCAGCCCCAGCATTTT. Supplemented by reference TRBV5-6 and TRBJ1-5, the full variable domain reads DAGVTQSPTHLIKTRGQQVTLRCSPKSGHDTVSWYQQALGQGPQFIFQYYEEEERQRGNFPDRFSGHQFPNYSSELNVNALLLGDSALYLCASSLLDSNQPQHFGDGTRLSIL.

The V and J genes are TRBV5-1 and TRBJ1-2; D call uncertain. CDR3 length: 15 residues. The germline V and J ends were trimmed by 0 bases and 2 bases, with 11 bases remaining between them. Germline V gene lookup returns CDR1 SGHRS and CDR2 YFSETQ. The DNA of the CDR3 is TGCGCCAGCAGCTTGGAGCTGGGGATGAACTATGGCTACACCTTC. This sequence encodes CASSLELGMNYGYTF.

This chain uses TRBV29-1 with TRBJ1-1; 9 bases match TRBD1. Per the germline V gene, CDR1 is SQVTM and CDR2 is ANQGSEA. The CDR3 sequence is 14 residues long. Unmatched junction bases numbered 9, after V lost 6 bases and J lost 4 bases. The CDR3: CSVKQGAGGTEAFF. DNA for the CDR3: TGCAGCGTAAAACAGGGGGCCGGAGGCACTGAAGCTTTCTTT. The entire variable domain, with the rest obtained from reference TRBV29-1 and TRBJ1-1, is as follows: SAVISQKPSRDICQRGTSLTIQCQVDSQVTMMFWYRQQPGQSLTLIATANQGSEATYESGFVIDKFPISRPNLTFSTLTVSNMSPEDSSIYLCSVKQGAGGTEAFFGQGTRLTVV.

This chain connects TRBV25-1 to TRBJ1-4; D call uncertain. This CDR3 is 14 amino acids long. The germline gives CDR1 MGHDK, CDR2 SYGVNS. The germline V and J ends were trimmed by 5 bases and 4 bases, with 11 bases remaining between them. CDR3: CASSIHKDNEKLFF. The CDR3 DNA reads TGTGCCAGCAGTATCCACAAGGATAATGAAAAACTGTTTTTT.

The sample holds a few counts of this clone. CDR3 sequence: CSVGQGATQPQHF. The DNA of the CDR3 is TGCAGCGTTGGGCAGGGGGCTACTCAGCCCCAGCATTTT. The chain couples TRBV29-1 to TRBJ1-5; 8 nucleotides align to TRBD1. Germline trimming cut 4 bases from V and 6 bases from J; bases unmatched to any gene: 5. This CDR3 spans 13 amino acids. Germline V gene data show CDR1 as SQVTM and CDR2 as ANQGSEA.

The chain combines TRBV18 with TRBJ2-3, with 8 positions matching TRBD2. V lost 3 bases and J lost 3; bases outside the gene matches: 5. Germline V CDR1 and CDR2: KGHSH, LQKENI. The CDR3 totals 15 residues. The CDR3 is CASSPRSGKTDTQYF. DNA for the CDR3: TGTGCCAGCTCACCGCGTAGCGGGAAGACAGATACGCAGTATTTT.

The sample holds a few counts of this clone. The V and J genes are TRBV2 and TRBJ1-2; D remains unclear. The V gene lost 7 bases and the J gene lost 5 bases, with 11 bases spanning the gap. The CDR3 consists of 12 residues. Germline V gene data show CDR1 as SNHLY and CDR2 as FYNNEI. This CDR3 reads CASKKGEYGYTF. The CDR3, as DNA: TGTGCCAGCAAAAAGGGCGAGTATGGCTACACCTTC.

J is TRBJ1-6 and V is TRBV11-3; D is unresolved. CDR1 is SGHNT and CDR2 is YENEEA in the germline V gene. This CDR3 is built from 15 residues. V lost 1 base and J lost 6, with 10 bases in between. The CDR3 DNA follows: TGTGCCAGCAGCTTAGGAGGGTCCGGTAATTCACCCCTCCACTTT. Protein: CASSLGGSGNSPLHF.